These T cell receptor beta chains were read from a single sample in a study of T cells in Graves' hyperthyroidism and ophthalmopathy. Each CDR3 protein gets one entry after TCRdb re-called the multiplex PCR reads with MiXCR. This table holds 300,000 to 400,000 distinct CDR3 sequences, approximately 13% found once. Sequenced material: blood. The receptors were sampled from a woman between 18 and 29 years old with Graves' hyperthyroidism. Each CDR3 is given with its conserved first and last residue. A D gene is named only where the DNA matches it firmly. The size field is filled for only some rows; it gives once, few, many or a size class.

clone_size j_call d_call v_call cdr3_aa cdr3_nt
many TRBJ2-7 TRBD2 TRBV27 CASSSPRRGLAAPYEQYF TGTGCCAGCAGTTCACCCCGTCGGGGACTAGCGGCTCCCTACGAGCAGTACTTC
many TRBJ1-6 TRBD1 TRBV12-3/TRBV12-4 CASSSSGTVDSPLHF TGTGCCAGCAGTTCCAGCGGGACAGTGGATTCACCCCTCCACTTT
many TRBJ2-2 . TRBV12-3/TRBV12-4 CASSIRVTGELFF TGTGCCAGCAGTATCCGAGTTACCGGGGAGCTGTTTTTT
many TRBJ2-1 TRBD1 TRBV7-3 CASSPGQGDNEQFF TGTGCCAGCAGCCCTGGACAGGGAGACAATGAGCAGTTCTTC
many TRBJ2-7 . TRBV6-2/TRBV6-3 CASSQGHSYEQYF TGTGCCAGCAGTCAAGGGCACTCCTACGAGCAGTACTTC
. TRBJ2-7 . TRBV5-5 CASSLWGYEQYF TGTGCCAGCAGCTTATGGGGATACGAGCAGTACTTC
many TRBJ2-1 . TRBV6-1 CASISPSVYNEQFF TGTGCCAGCATTTCCCCATCCGTCTACAATGAGCAGTTCTTC
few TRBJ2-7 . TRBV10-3 CAISESNGSEQYF TGTGCCATCAGTGAGTCGAATGGGAGCGAGCAGTACTTC
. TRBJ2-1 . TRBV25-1 CASSERRNEQFF TGTGCCAGCAGTGAGAGGAGAAACGAGCAGTTCTTC
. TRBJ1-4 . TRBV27 CASRAGMEEKLFF TGTGCCAGCAGGGCGGGGATGGAGGAAAAACTGTTTTTT
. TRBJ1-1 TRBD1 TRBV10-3 CAIRVGDRGQRGHPRGNTEAFF TGTGCCATCAGAGTTGGGGACAGGGGCCAGAGGGGCCACCCGCGGGGAAACACTGAAGCTTTCTTT
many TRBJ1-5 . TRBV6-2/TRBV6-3 CAISDTVYQPQHF TGTGCCATCAGCGACACGGTCTATCAGCCCCAGCATTTT
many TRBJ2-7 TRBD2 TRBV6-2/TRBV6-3 CASSSPGLVLSYEQYF TGTGCCAGCAGTTCGCCGGGACTAGTGTTATCCTACGAGCAGTACTTC
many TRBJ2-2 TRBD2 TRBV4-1 CASSQEPILASNTGELFF TGCGCCAGCAGCCAAGAGCCTATACTAGCGTCAAACACCGGGGAGCTGTTTTTT
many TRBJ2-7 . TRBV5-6 CASSLAGGAGYEQYF TGTGCCAGCAGCTTGGCCGGGGGAGCGGGCTACGAGCAGTACTTC
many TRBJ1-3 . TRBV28 CASSIPGAIADTIYF TGTGCCAGCAGCATCCCCGGGGCGATAGCGGACACCATATATTTT
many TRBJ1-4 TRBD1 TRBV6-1 CASRDGTGVEKLFF TGTGCCAGCAGGGACGGGACAGGGGTTGAAAAACTGTTTTTT
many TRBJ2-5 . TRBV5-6 CASSLGDVLAETQYF TGTGCCAGCAGCTTGGGAGACGTGCTGGCTGAGACCCAGTACTTC
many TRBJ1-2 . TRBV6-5 CASSYGPDSYYGYTF TGTGCCAGCAGTTACGGACCGGACAGTTACTATGGCTACACCTTC
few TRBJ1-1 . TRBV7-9 CASSPQGPSNTEAFF TGTGCCAGCAGCCCGCAGGGGCCCTCCAACACTGAAGCTTTCTTT
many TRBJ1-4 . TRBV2 CASSEARRTDGEKLFF TGTGCCAGCAGTGAAGCGCGACGGACCGACGGTGAAAAACTGTTTTTT
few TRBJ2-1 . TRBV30 CAWSVPPSYNEQFF TGTGCCTGGAGTGTACCCCCCTCTTACAATGAGCAGTTCTTC
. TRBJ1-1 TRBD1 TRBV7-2 CASSKGQLNTEAFF TGTGCCAGCAGCAAGGGACAGCTGAACACTGAAGCTTTCTTT
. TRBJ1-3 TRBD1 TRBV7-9 CASSKTGAGNTIYF TGTGCCAGCAGTAAAACAGGGGCTGGAAACACCATATATTTT
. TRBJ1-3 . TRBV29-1 CSVETGSGNTIYF TGCAGCGTTGAGACGGGGTCTGGAAACACCATATATTTT
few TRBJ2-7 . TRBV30 CAWRGDTAYEQYF TGTGCCTGGAGGGGGGACACTGCCTACGAGCAGTACTTC
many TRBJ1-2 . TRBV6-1 CASSLHGEEGYTF TGTGCCAGCAGTCTACACGGTGAAGAGGGCTACACCTTC
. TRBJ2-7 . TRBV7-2 CASSLYQGSEQYF TGTGCCAGCAGCTTATATCAGGGTAGCGAGCAGTACTTC
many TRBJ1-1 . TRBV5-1 CASSLGDSNTEAFF TGCGCCAGCAGCCTAGGGGATTCTAACACTGAAGCTTTCTTT
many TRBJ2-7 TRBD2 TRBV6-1 CASSSNSGGAPEQYF TGTGCCAGCAGTTCCAATAGCGGGGGGGCCCCCGAGCAGTACTTC
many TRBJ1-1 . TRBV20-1 CSASDVAGYTEAFF TGCAGTGCTAGTGATGTGGCGGGGTACACTGAAGCTTTCTTT
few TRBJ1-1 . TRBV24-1 CATSDPDGEAFF TGTGCCACCAGTGACCCGGATGGGGAGGCTTTCTTT
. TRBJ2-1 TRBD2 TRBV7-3 CASSLQSSGGGNNEQFF TGTGCCAGCAGCCTACAATCATCGGGGGGGGGCAACAATGAGCAGTTCTTC
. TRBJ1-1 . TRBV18 CASSPLFTRAGLTEAFF TGTGCCAGCTCACCACTTTTTACAAGAGCGGGTTTGACTGAAGCTTTCTTT
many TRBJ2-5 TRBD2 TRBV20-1 CSPSPGTGGWKTQYF TGCAGTCCTTCCCCTGGGACGGGAGGTTGGAAGACCCAGTACTTC
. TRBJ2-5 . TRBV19 CASSTHQVAKKEAQYF TGTGCCAGTAGTACCCACCAAGTGGCCAAGAAAGAGGCCCAGTACTTC
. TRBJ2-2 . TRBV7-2 CASSLELATGELFF TGTGCCAGCAGCTTGGAATTAGCCACCGGGGAGCTGTTTTTT
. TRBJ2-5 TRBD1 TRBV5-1 CASAEQGPQETQYF TGCGCCAGCGCTGAACAGGGGCCCCAAGAGACCCAGTACTTC
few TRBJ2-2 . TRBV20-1 CSASGTQRGELFF TGCAGTGCTTCCGGGACTCAAAGGGGGGAGCTGTTTTTT
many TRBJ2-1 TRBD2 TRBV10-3 CAISPRSGGGPTYNEQFF TGTGCCATCAGTCCCCGGTCGGGCGGGGGTCCTACCTACAATGAGCAGTTCTTC
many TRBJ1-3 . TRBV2 CASRERLKTDRNTIYF TGTGCCAGCAGAGAAAGGCTAAAGACAGATCGAAACACCATATATTTT
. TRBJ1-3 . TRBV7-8 CASSYGGGAAGNTIYF TGTGCCAGCAGCTACGGTGGTGGGGCTGCTGGAAACACCATATATTTT
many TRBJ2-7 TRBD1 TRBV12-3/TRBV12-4 CASSRDRVSYEQYF TGTGCCAGCAGCCGGGACAGGGTTTCCTACGAGCAGTACTTC
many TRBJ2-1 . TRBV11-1 CASSLRGGFSYNEQFF TGTGCCAGCAGCTTACGAGGCGGCTTTTCCTACAATGAGCAGTTCTTC
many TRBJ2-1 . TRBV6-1 CASGENEQFF TGTGCCAGCGGGGAGAATGAGCAGTTCTTC
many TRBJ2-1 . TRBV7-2 CASSSWNEQFF TGTGCCAGCAGCTCTTGGAATGAGCAGTTCTTC
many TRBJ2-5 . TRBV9 CASSVGQGTGETQYF TGTGCCAGCAGCGTAGGTCAGGGGACGGGGGAGACCCAGTACTTC
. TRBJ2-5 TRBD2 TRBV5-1 CASSLNPAGGAGETQYF TGCGCCAGCAGCTTGAATCCGGCGGGAGGGGCTGGGGAGACCCAGTACTTC